This T cell receptor beta chain appears in the sequencing data of a study of early T cells in non-severe SARS-CoV-2 infection. Study-wide context: The study sequenced bulk RNA from unsorted whole blood, with chains unpaired.

Study-wide points: VDJdb-based annotation leaned toward anti-spike CD8 responses and missed private and CD4 specificities.

This clonotype was seen more than once but under ten times. Its antigen is currently unknown. Tagging with unique molecular identifiers was applied to individual cDNA molecules. TCRdb redid the calling of the 5' RACE reads with MiXCR, one entry per CDR3 protein. The sample consists of about 98,000 distinct CDR3 sequences, around 12% of them appearing once. V lost 5 bases to trimming and J lost 13 bases, with 17 bases between them. CDR1 and CDR2 from the germline V gene are MDHEN and SYDVKM. This CDR3 is built from 12 residues. The clonotype comes from an adult who was a healthcare worker with PCR-confirmed SARS-CoV-2 infection or an uninfected control (not recorded which). The sample was whole blood. The chain joins TRBV28 to TRBJ1-2, with a tentative D call TRBD1 (5 bases). CDR3 coding DNA: TGTGCCAGCAGTACCGATCGCTCGCAGGGCACCTTC. This gives the protein CASSTDRSQGTF.